This TCR beta chain is from a study of sequential checkpoint blockade in melanoma (dated by TCRdb to between 2017 and 2020). For the study in its entirety: Patients were assigned by 1:1 randomization to either first-line nivolumab followed by ipilimumab (arm A) or ipilimumab followed by nivolumab (arm B). For about 22 patients, matched tumor biopsies were taken both before treatment and at week 13, after single-agent nivolumab (arm A) or ipilimumab (arm B). In around 83% of the matched pre- and post-treatment tumor biopsy pairs, both biopsies came from the same lesion. Both trial sequences were followed by maintenance nivolumab. TCRbeta immunosequencing was performed on DNA from 90 to 100 pretreatment melanoma tumor samples. What the authors observed across the whole study: Validation of the response-prediction model combining TCR metrics and mutation burden is needed in larger, independent patient cohorts. Tumor T-cell fraction and clonality correlated with PD-L1 staining and CD8+ T-cell counts but not with mutational load. In the nivolumab-first arm (arm A), an association was found between pretreatment tumor TIL clonality and response (P = .04). Within-arm analyses of tumor T-cell fraction were limited by small sample sizes and reduced statistical power. Clinical benefit was about 30 times more likely to be achieved by patients whose tumor T-cell fraction and clonality increased by week 13.

The immunoSEQ Assay was used to immunosequence TCRbeta CDR3 regions from genomic DNA. Before high-throughput sequencing, genomic DNA was amplified using bias-controlled multiplex PCR. The authors' analysis ran thus. To quantify the absolute abundance of each unique TCRbeta CDR3 region, the sequences were collapsed and filtered. Clonality, defined as 1 minus Pielou's evenness, was calculated using productive rearrangements only. Tumor T-cell fraction was computed by normalizing TCRbeta template counts to usable DNA, estimated from several housekeeping genes. Clones with significantly greater frequencies in on-treatment versus baseline samples were identified using a previously published method. TCRdb limited this immuneACCESS table to in-frame rearrangements with V and J called. A share of clones is missing; checked studies link under half to unresolved V genes, and the rest is unexplained. V, J and clone size reflect that table, while D and trimming were determined from the DNA. The table for this sample lists about 2,500 clones; about 22% of them were counted only once. The ten most abundant clones make up more than 20% of the sample.

This clone showed up just a few times. The clone's antigen remains unknown. Per-base qualities were not stored, and no clone one base away is much larger. V and J lose 2 bases and 5 bases, and a span of 12 bases separates them. CDR1 and CDR2, looked up from the germline V gene, are MNHGY and SAAAGT. The CDR3, from cysteine to phenylalanine, totals 14 residues. Just the 42-base CDR3 DNA is kept, in frame starting at base 1. This specimen's treatment or condition label, interpreted: randomized to nivolumab then ipilimumab (arm A) or the reverse (arm B). Prior DNA-damaging chemotherapy had not been received by any trial patient. The samples were obtained from melanoma patients enrolled in CheckMate 064, an open-label, randomized phase II trial testing sequential checkpoint blockade. Tumor TCR sequencing used genomic DNA from formalin-fixed paraffin-embedded (FFPE) tissue samples.

This sequence originates from a human donor with melanoma. The rearranged chain carries TRBV6-8 and TRBJ1-2; the D gene is perhaps TRBD1, on 5 matching bases. This material consisted of tumor tissue (inferred from file names), taken from a patient given nivolumab and ipilimumab in sequence. The base sequence is TGTGCCAGCAGTTACACCGGGACGGGGTATGGCTACACCTTC. Translated, this gives CASSYTGTGYGYTF.